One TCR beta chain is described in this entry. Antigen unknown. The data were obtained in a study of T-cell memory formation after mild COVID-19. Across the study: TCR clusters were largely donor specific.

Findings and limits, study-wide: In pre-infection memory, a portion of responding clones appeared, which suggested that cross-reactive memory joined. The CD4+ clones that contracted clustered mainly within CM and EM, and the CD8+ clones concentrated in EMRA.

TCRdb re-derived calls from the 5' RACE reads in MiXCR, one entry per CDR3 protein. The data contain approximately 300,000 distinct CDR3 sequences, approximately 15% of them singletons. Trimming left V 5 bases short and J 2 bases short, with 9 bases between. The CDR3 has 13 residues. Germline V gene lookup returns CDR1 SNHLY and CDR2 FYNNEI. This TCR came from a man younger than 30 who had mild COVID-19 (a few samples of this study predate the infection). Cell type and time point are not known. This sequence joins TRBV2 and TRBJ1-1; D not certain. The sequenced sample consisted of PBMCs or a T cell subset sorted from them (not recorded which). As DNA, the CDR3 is TGTGCCAGCAGTAACACAGCTAACACTGAAGCTTTCTTT. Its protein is CASSNTANTEAFF. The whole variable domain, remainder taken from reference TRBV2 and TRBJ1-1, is EPEVTQTPSHQVTQMGQEVILRCVPISNHLYFYWYRQILGQKVEFLVSFYNNEISEKSEIFDDQFSVERPDGSNFTLKIRSTKLEDSAMYFCASSNTANTEAFFGQGTRLTVV.